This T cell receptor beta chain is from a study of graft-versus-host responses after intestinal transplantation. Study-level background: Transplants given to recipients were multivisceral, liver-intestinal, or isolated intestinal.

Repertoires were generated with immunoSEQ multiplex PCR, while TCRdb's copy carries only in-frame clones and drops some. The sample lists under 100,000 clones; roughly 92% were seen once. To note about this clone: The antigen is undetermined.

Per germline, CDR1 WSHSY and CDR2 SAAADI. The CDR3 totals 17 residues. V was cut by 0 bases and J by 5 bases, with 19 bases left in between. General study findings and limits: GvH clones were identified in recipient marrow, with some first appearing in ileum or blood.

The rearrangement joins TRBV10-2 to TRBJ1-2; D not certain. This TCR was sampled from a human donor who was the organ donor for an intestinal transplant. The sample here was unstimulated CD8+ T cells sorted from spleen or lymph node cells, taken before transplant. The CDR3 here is CASSESVSGTNRYGYTF. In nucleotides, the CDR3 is TGCGCCAGCAGTGAGTCGGTTTCGGGAACAAACCGGTATGGCTACACCTTC.